The entry that follows covers one T cell receptor beta chain sequence. The antigen it recognizes is unknown. The junction does not match germline at one end; this may be a read error. CDR1 and CDR2 are read off the germline V gene (reference sequence) as SGHNT and YYREEE. From cysteine to phenylalanine, the CDR3 is 15 amino acids long. Here the CDR3 DNA is all that survives: 45 bases in frame from base 1. TCRbeta CDR3 regions were amplified from genomic DNA by means of the immunoSEQ Assay, a bias-controlled multiplex PCR. As for the authors' bioinformatics: Within the assay, amplification of reference gene primers was used to estimate how many nucleated cells each sample contained. To quantify the absolute abundance of each unique TCRbeta CDR3 rearrangement, sequence reads were collapsed and filtered. Productive Simpson clonality was computed per sample as the square root of Simpson's diversity index over productive rearrangements. Entries here come from immuneACCESS through TCRdb and include only in-frame sequences with V and J called. Some clones fail to appear in such tables; in the studies checked, an unresolved V gene covers under half of the shortfall, and the cause of the remainder is unknown. V, J and clone size are taken as reported in that table, and D and trimming were inferred from the DNA itself. In all, the sample holds over 200,000 clones, and approximately 84% of those were seen once. The ten largest clones take up 1.5% to 2% of the sample.

These data originate in a study of blood T cell repertoires in COVID-19 (dated by TCRdb to 2020 to 2022). About the study as a whole: The collaborator samples originated in the United States, Italy and Spain and spanned the acute and convalescent phases of COVID-19. The material from the prospective study consisted of cDNA or gDNA derived from T cells, B-cell-depleted T cells, or PBMCs. Deeply sampled blood TCRbeta repertoires from subjects exposed to, actively infected with, or recovered from COVID-19 were included in the dataset. The repertoires were made available in a free public database intended to serve as a resource for research on the immune response to SARS-CoV-2. The samples were drawn from the first 160 participants of the ongoing ImmuneRACE study and from 950 to 1,500 subjects provided by 6 global collaborators. Nearly every sample came with metadata listing a de-identified subject ID, COVID-19 status, age in years and sex. HLA class I and class II types, where available, came from metadata supplied by the sample provider rather than from assay-based typing.

What the study reported, not specific to this receptor: The quantity of clinical and demographic metadata differed by source and by participant and was supplied without curation.

Whole blood was collected in K2EDTA tubes by collaborating institutions according to the institutions' own protocols. Collaborator samples were shipped for TCRbeta analysis as frozen whole blood, isolated PBMCs, or DNA extracted from either sample type. Sequencing used peripheral blood. The TCR was taken from a man between 40 and 49 years old with active or convalescent COVID-19. This receptor chain uses TRBV5-4 and TRBJ1-2; TRBD1 is possibly the D segment (6 matching bases). This receptor carries the CDR3 CASSLEQGRNHGYTF. The DNA sequence follows: TGTGCCAGCAGCTTGGAACAGGGACGTAACCATGGCTACACCTTC.